This note documents a single T cell receptor beta chain sequence. Time point given: 2014-2015 season, pre-vaccination. Repertoires were generated with immunoSEQ multiplex PCR, while TCRdb's copy carries only in-frame clones and drops some. The top ten hold approximately 0.25% of the sample, which has about 14,000 clones, roughly 86% seen once. This CDR3 is built from 13 residues. V was pared by 3 bases and J by 3 bases, with 8 bases between. Germline V gives CDR1 MNHEY, CDR2 SVGAGI. These data belong to a study of follicular helper T cells after annual influenza vaccination. The TCR comes from an adult who received the influenza vaccine. The rearrangement joins TRBV6-5 to TRBJ1-1; D ambiguous. The sequenced sample was CXCR5- memory CD4+ T cells sorted from blood, obtained on the day of influenza vaccination. This CDR3 reads CASSYSRDTEAFF. DNA of the CDR3: TGTGCCAGCAGTTATTCTAGGGACACTGAAGCTTTCTTT.